The 10 T cell receptor beta chains below were found in one sample sequenced in a study of cytomegalovirus exposure and HLA in healthy donors (dated by TCRdb to 2017 to 2019). The library was built by means of the immunoSEQ multiplex PCR assay. The multiplex PCR relied on a mix of 60 forward primers for TCR Vbeta segments and 13 reverse primers for TCR Jbeta segments. TCRdb provides this immuneACCESS table in a form limited to in-frame rearrangements. Some clones are lacking; in checked studies, under half of them reflect an unresolved V gene, and why the rest are absent is not known. This sample holds fewer than 200,000 clones; around 68% were observed only once. The ten largest clones add up to roughly 1.6% of the sample. Source material: PBMCs. These receptors were obtained from a girl between 10 and 17 years old in good health and CMV-seronegative.

This clone was seen more than once but under ten times. This chain uses TRBV19 with TRBJ2-7; D may be TRBD1 (6 bases). Trimming removed 6 bases from V and 2 bases from J, with 14 bases in between. Per germline, CDR1 LNHDA and CDR2 SQIVND (reference sequence). The CDR3 runs 14 residues. The CDR3 sequence is CASSRSGTPYEQYF. The CDR3 coding sequence is TGTGCCAGTAGCCGATCCGGGACACCCTACGAGCAGTACTTC.

This clone was seen once. The genes are TRBV6-4 and TRBJ2-3; D is unclear. The length of the CDR3 is 16 residues. The V gene's germline CDR1 is MRHNA and CDR2 SNTAGT. The V gene lost 3 bases and the J gene lost 0 bases, with 13 bases spanning the gap. The CDR3 DNA follows: TGTGCCAGCAGTGAACTCCCGGTCGTTAGCACAGATACGCAGTATTTT. Translation: CASSELPVVSTDTQYF.

The chain is built from TRBV28 and TRBJ1-2; 8 bases map to TRBD1. CDR1 is MDHEN, CDR2 SYDVKM, per germline. This CDR3 is 14 amino acids long. Trimming removed 4 bases from V and 4 bases from J; junction bases left unmatched: 5. In nucleotides, the CDR3 is TGTGCCAGCAGTTCACCGGGACAGGTCTATGGCTACACCTTC. Translated, it gives CASSSPGQVYGYTF.

This clone was seen a few times. The gene calls are TRBV4-1 and TRBJ2-2, with 7 bases lining up with TRBD2. Germline-derived CDR1 and CDR2 are MGHRA and YSYEKL. V was clipped by 0 bases and J by 7 bases; unmatched bases: 11. There are 17 residues in the CDR3. In DNA, the CDR3 is TGCGCCAGCAGCCAAGATTGGGGGGGGACTGCGGACGGGGAGCTGTTTTTT. Translating it yields CASSQDWGGTADGELFF.

CDR3 nucleotides: TGTGCCAGCCCCGGGCAAATACAGGGTAACCTAAGCTATGGCTACACCTTC. This codes for CASPGQIQGNLSYGYTF. The rearrangement links TRBV6-4 to TRBJ1-2; weak D call: TRBD1 (6 bases). V dropped 8 bases and J dropped 4 bases, with 26 bases sitting between them. This CDR3 region has 17 residues. Germline CDR1 reads MRHNA; CDR2 reads SNTAGT.

The rearrangement links TRBV29-1 to TRBJ1-2, with D unclear. Trimming took 6 bases from V and 0 from J, leaving 11 bases between them. CDR1 and CDR2 (germline): SQVTM, ANQGSEA. The CDR3 contains 13 residues. The CDR3 sequence is CSVEDSTNYGYTF. CDR3 nucleotides: TGCAGCGTCGAGGATTCTACTAACTATGGCTACACCTTC.

The genes are TRBV18 and TRBJ1-1; D perhaps matches TRBD1 (6 bases). The CDR3 runs to 15 residues. V lost 3 bases and J 5 bases, leaving 16 bases between the germline ends. Germline loops: CDR1 KGHSH, CDR2 LQKENI. The CDR3 bases are TGTGCCAGCTCACCTAGATTACAGGGTCGGACTGAAGCTTTCTTT. Translated: CASSPRLQGRTEAFF.

The rearrangement uses TRBV6-5 and TRBJ1-1, with a possible D match to TRBD1 (5 bases). Germline V gives CDR1 MNHEY, CDR2 SVGAGI. The CDR3 loop spans 15 amino acids. Trimming removed 2 bases at V and 4 bases at J, with 14 bases between. The CDR3 sequence is CASSYNRGKGTEAFF. The CDR3 nucleotides read TGTGCCAGCAGTTACAATAGGGGTAAGGGCACTGAAGCTTTCTTT.

This clone was seen more than once but under ten times. The chain joins TRBV4-1 to TRBJ2-2, with D hard to call. The germline V gene encodes CDR1 MGHRA and CDR2 YSYEKL. The CDR3 is 12 residues long. V lost 4 bases and J 7 bases, leaving 7 bases between the germline ends. For the CDR3, the DNA is TGCGCCAGCAGCCTCGTTAGCGGGGAGCTGTTTTTT. Translation gives CASSLVSGELFF.

Comments on this clone: At one boundary the junction diverges from the germline segment, which might be a read error. The V and J genes are TRBV4-1 and TRBJ1-4; TRBD1 matches at 10 bases. This CDR3 spans 15 amino acids. CDR1 is MGHRA and CDR2 is YSYEKL in the germline V gene. CDR3 sequence reads: CASSLNTPVWDRGVF. The CDR3 DNA is TGCGCCAGCAGCCTTAACACTCCGGTTTGGGACAGGGGTGTATTT.